This TCR beta chain was found in a study of CD8 T cells in ankylosing spondylitis. General study points: What appeared characteristic of ankylosing spondylitis blood was a TCR beta motif of eight highly homologous variants. Earlier reports found some motif variants in synovial fluid and blood in reactive arthritis.

With molecular barcodes, quantitative 5'-RACE was used to make the TCR beta libraries. Using its own MiXCR run on the 5' RACE reads, TCRdb lists one record per CDR3 protein. The sample yields some 200,000 distinct CDR3 sequences, roughly 13% seen once. CDR1 is SGHVS and CDR2 is FNYEAQ in the germline V gene. The V gene end was trimmed by 5 bases and the J gene end by 7 bases; junction bases not matched to a gene: 9. The CDR3 covers 17 residues. This clonotype appeared a few times. Its specificity is unknown. The sample taken for sequencing was blood, either unsorted or a sorted T cell fraction (not recorded which). This TCR was recovered from a male donor with ankylosing spondylitis or in good health (not recorded which). The chain links TRBV7-6 to TRBJ2-1; the match to TRBD2 covers 15 bases. DNA of the CDR3: TGTGCCAGCAGCGAGAGCACCGGGACTAGCGGGAGGAATGAGCAGTTCTTC. It encodes CASSESTGTSGRNEQFF.